This T cell receptor (beta chain) was sequenced in a study of shared clonotypes between healthy human individuals. This CDR3 comprises 14 residues. V was pared by 6 bases and J by 0 bases, with 2 bases of the junction left unmatched. CDR1 is SNHLY and CDR2 is FYNNEI in the germline V gene. Naive CD8 cells lacked CD45RO and underwent positive selection for CCR7, leaving out terminally differentiated effector memory CD45RA+ cells. The repertoire was sequenced with immunoSEQ multiplex PCR; TCRdb's copy has only in-frame clones and lacks some. The repertoire holds approximately 600,000 clones, approximately 95% seen once, with about 0.11% in the top ten.

Material for sequencing was naive CD8+ T cells sorted from blood. This chain connects TRBV2 to TRBJ2-7, with 10 positions matching TRBD2. The origin of this receptor is a woman between 25 and 40 years old in good health. The CDR3 region has the DNA TGTGCCAGCAGCGGACTAGCGGCCTCCTACGAGCAGTACTTC. This gives the protein CASSGLAASYEQYF.